A single TCR beta chain is shown here with its context. The assay was immunoSEQ multiplex PCR, and TCRdb's table has in-frame clones only and misses some. Of over 150,000 clones detected, approximately 84% appear once; the ten largest clones hold 2.5% to 3%. This entry belongs to a study of blood T cell repertoires in COVID-19. Study as a whole: From the United States, Italy and Spain came samples of acute and convalescent COVID-19.

Patients of the Seattle cohort, enrolled during active infection, were followed longitudinally. Germline V CDR1 and CDR2: SGHRS, YFSETQ. The V end lost 0 bases, the J end lost 8 bases, and 6 bases lay between the germline ends. The CDR3 loop spans 13 amino acids. The rearrangement joins TRBV5-1 to TRBJ1-6; no definite D call. The TCR originated in a woman of 80 years or more with COVID-19, enrolled during active disease. Input material: peripheral blood. The CDR3 is CASSLAEDSPLHF. Written as DNA, the CDR3 is TGCGCCAGCAGCTTGGCAGAAGATTCACCCCTCCACTTT.